Reported below is one TCR beta chain. Its antigen is currently unknown. This entry belongs to a study of graft-versus-host responses after intestinal transplantation. Study-wide findings and caveats: Levels of circulating GvH clones at their peak were associated with early post-transplant HvG declines.

Method: immunoSEQ multiplex PCR; TCRdb's copy keeps in-frame clones and lacks some. Here the sample spans under 150,000 clones, around 96% being singletons. Germline CDR1 reads MDHEN; CDR2 reads SYDVKM. The length of the CDR3 is 16 residues. The chain links TRBV28 to TRBJ2-5, with D hard to call. The better agreement between TRBJ2-7 and the DNA end casts doubt on the J call. The sequencing used unstimulated CD8+ T cells sorted from spleen or lymph node cells, collected before intestinal transplant. This receptor was obtained from a human donor who received an intestinal transplant. CDR3 sequence (DNA): TGTGCCAGCAGTAAGTACAGACACCCAACCTCCTACGAGCAGTACTTC. It yields the protein CASSKYRHPTSYEQYF.